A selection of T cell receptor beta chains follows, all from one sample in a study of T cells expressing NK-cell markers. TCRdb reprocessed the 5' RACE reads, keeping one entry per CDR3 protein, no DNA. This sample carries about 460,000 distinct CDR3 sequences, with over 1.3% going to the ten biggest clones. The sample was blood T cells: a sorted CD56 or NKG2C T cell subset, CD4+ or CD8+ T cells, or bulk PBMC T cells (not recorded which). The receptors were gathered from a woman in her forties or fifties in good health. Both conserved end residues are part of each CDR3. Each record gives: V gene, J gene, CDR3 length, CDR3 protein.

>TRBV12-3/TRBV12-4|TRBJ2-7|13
CASSRSTVPEQYF
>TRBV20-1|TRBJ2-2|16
CSVRGERGPNTGELFF
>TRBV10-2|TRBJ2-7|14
CASSDLPLDHEQYF
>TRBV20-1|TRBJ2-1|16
CSARLAGALSYNEQFF
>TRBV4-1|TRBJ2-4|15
CASSQGILAKNIQYF
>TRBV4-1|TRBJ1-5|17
CASSQPITGHGNQPQHF
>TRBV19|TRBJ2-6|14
CASRPPGGANVLTF
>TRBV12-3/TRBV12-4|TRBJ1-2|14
CASSSLTATYGYTF
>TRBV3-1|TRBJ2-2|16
CASSPRTSGTYGELFF
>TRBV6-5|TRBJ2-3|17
CASSLQREAPYGDTQYF